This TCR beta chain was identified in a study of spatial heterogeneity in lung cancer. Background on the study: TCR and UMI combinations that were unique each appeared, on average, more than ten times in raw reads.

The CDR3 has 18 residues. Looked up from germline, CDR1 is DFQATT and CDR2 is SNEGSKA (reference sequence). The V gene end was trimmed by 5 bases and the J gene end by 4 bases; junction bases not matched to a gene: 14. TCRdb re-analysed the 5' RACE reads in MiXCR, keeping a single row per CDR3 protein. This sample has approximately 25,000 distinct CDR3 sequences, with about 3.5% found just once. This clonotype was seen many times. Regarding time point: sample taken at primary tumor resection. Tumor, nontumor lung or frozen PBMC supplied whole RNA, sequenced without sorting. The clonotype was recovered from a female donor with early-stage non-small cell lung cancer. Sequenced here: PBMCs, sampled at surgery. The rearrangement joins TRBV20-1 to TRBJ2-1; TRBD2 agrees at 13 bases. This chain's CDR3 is CSARIKPTSGRFYNEQFF. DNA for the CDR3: TGCAGTGCTCGTATCAAGCCGACTAGCGGGAGGTTTTACAATGAGCAGTTCTTC.